This TCR beta chain was identified in a study of blood T cells in healthy people across ages. Overall study results and limits: There was no known CMV status for donors, so expanded clonotype changes were possibly confounded.

Sample donors were healthy Caucasian individuals that came from Russia, aged 6 to 90. Trimming took 8 bases from V and 0 from J, leaving 10 bases between them. The CDR3 contains 13 residues. Germline V CDR1 and CDR2: MGHDK, SYGVNS. Combining a sample-barcoded 5' primer with a J-beta primer mix, a second PCR ran for about 6 to 12 cycles. Each CDR3 protein is one row after TCRdb ran MiXCR on the 5' RACE reads. The table shows approximately 1,000,000 distinct CDR3 sequences, with 35% to 45% occurring only once. Concerning this clonotype: No antigen is known for it.

The specimen was blood. This clonotype was sampled from a young man in good health. The V gene is TRBV25-1, the J gene TRBJ1-1, with D unresolved. In nucleotides, the CDR3 is TGTGCCAGCTCTACCCCGATGAACACTGAAGCTTTCTTT. This encodes CASSTPMNTEAFF.